This TCR beta chain was identified in a study of blood T cell repertoires in COVID-19. Study at large: The origin of the acute and convalescent COVID-19 samples was the United States, Italy and Spain. Sources were T cells, B-cell-depleted T cells, or PBMCs; the material itself was cDNA or gDNA.

The CDR3 is 14 residues long. CDR1 and CDR2 from the germline V gene are SGHRS and YFSETQ. The ends lost 4 bases at V and 3 bases at J; junction bases unmatched: 5. Original analysis: The authors estimated nucleated cell counts from reference gene primer amplification. Generated by immunoSEQ multiplex PCR, the TCRdb table keeps only in-frame clones and is missing some. V and J calls and clone size follow that table, whereas D and trimming were derived from the DNA. The sample has about 70,000 clones, 88% seen once. Sequencing used peripheral blood. V gene TRBV5-1 combines with J gene TRBJ2-7, with 9 bases lining up with TRBD1. The TCR sequence derives from a human donor in a cohort sampled during active COVID-19. The CDR3 protein is CASSLGQGYYEQYF. CDR3 DNA: TGCGCCAGCAGCCTGGGACAGGGTTACTACGAGCAGTACTTC.